One and the same sample provided the 9 T cell receptor beta chains below, sequenced in a study of blood T cell repertoires in COVID-19. Assay used: immunoSEQ multiplex PCR; TCRdb lists only in-frame clones, some missing. Of 190,000 or so clones in the sample, about 91% are singletons; the top ten hold roughly 4%. Specimen: peripheral blood. These receptors were collected from a woman in her thirties with acute or convalescent COVID-19.

A word on this clone: A junction end diverges from the germline sequence, so it may reflect a read error. The chain is built from TRBV7-7 and TRBJ2-5; 11 nucleotides agree with TRBD2. Germline loops: CDR1 SSHAT, CDR2 FNYEAQ (reference sequence). The CDR3 covers 14 residues. CDR3 DNA: TGTGCTAGCAGCTTAGGACTAGCGGGAGAGACCCAGTACTTC. This encodes CASSLGLAGETQYF. Looking up the rest from reference TRBV7-7 and TRBJ2-5 gives the full variable domain: GAGVSQSPRYKVTKRGQDVTLRCDPISSHATLYWYQQALGQGPEFLTYFNYEAQPDKSGLPSDRFSAERPEGSISTLTIQRTEQRDSAMYRCASSLGLAGETQYFGPGTRLLVL.

This chain connects TRBV6-8 to TRBJ1-5; TRBD1 matches at 8 bases. The length of the CDR3 is 15 residues. J was trimmed by 3 bases and V by 6 bases; bases with no gene match: 7. Germline CDR1 MNHGY, CDR2 SAAAGT. In nucleotides, the CDR3 is TGTGCCAGCAGCCGAACGGGACAGGTCAATCAGCCCCAGCATTTT. Translating it yields CASSRTGQVNQPQHF.

The V and J genes are TRBV30 and TRBJ1-3; no clear D. This CDR3 is built from 11 residues. Germline-derived CDR1 and CDR2 are GTSNPN and SVGIG (reference sequence). V lost 8 bases to trimming and J lost 4 bases, with 9 bases between them. In nucleotides, the CDR3 is TGTGCCGGGGTCCTCGGAAACACCATATATTTT. Translated: CAGVLGNTIYF.

The V and J genes are TRBV9 and TRBJ2-1, with D possibly being TRBD2 (5 bases). This CDR3 spans 14 amino acids. V was pared by 4 bases and J by 6 bases, with 14 bases between. CDR1 SGDLS and CDR2 YYNGEE come from the germline V gene. The CDR3 region is CASSLSRTPNEQFF. CDR3 coding DNA: TGTGCCAGCAGCCTAAGCCGGACTCCCAATGAGCAGTTCTTC.

The chain carries TRBV11-1 and TRBJ2-5, with D possibly being TRBD1 (5 bases). V dropped 5 bases and J dropped 7 bases, with 17 bases sitting between them. The CDR3 runs 14 residues. CDR1 and CDR2 (germline): SGHAT, FQDESV (reference sequence). The CDR3 loop is CASSGQGPLGTQYF. Here the CDR3 DNA reads TGTGCCAGCAGCGGCCAGGGCCCCCTCGGGACCCAGTACTTC.

J is TRBJ2-1 and V is TRBV5-4; D unclear. The V end was cut by 5 bases, the J end by 1 base, with 13 bases between. The CDR3 sequence is 15 residues long. CDR1 and CDR2 (germline): SGHNT, YYREEE (reference sequence). The CDR3 protein is CASSLRTSSYNEQFF. CDR3 bases: TGTGCCAGCAGTCTACGCACCTCATCCTACAATGAGCAGTTCTTC.

The chain is built from TRBV28 and TRBJ2-5; D not certain. The germline V gene has CDR1 MDHEN and CDR2 SYDVKM. V was clipped by 1 base and J by 0 bases, with 3 bases between them. CDR3 length: 13 amino acids. The CDR3 loop is CASSLSYQETQYF. The CDR3 DNA reads as TGTGCCAGCAGTTTATCGTACCAAGAGACCCAGTACTTC.

This clone has a handful of counts. The chain links TRBV12-5 to TRBJ1-5; a possible D gene is TRBD1 (6 bases). The length of the CDR3 is 15 residues. The V end lost 6 bases, the J end lost 4 bases, and 16 bases lay between the germline ends. CDR1 is LGHNT and CDR2 is FRNRAP in the germline V gene. CDR3 nucleotide sequence: TGTGCTAGTGGCCCCACACTAACAGGGAATCAGCCCCAGCATTTT. It specifies CASGPTLTGNQPQHF.

V gene TRBV18 combines with J gene TRBJ2-7; tentatively, D is TRBD2 (6 bases). The germline gives CDR1 KGHSH, CDR2 LQKENI. The CDR3 length is 17 residues. With 4 bases removed from V and 2 bases from J, the gap between germline ends came to 21 bases. CDR3 nucleotide sequence: TGTGCCAGCTCACTTATGATTCCGCGGGATTTGCCCTACGAGCAGTACTTC. This translates into CASSLMIPRDLPYEQYF.